Presented here are 8 T cell receptor beta chains from one specimen sequenced in a study of CD8 T cells in ankylosing spondylitis. In TCRdb, the 5' RACE reads were re-called with MiXCR into one record per CDR3 protein. The profile shows some 200,000 distinct CDR3 sequences, about 20% of them singletons. The sequenced material came from blood, either unsorted or a sorted T cell fraction (not recorded which). Source of these receptors: a male donor under 30 with ankylosing spondylitis or in good health (not recorded which).

This clonotype was observed at least ten times. The DNA of the CDR3 is TGTGCCAGCAGTTCCGAACCTAGCGCCTTGTACAATGAGCAGTTCTTC. It codes for CASSSEPSALYNEQFF. The chain uses TRBV6-6 and TRBJ2-1, with D possibly matching TRBD2 (6 bases). Germline lookup yields CDR1 MNHNY and CDR2 SVGAGI (reference sequence). The length of the CDR3 is 16 residues. V shed 4 bases and J shed 4 bases, with 17 bases lying between them.

This clonotype was observed many times. The chain combines TRBV5-1 with TRBJ2-7; D gene unclear. V was pared by 0 bases and J by 5 bases, with 9 bases between. Germline V gene sequence: CDR1 SGHRS, CDR2 YFSETQ. The CDR3 has 13 residues. CDR3 protein: CASSLEGAHEQYV. DNA of the CDR3: TGCGCCAGCAGCTTGGAGGGCGCCCACGAGCAGTACGTC.

V gene TRBV7-2 combines with J gene TRBJ2-5; TRBD2 matches 14 bases. This CDR3 comprises 17 residues. V lost 5 bases to trimming and J lost 5 bases; unmatched junction nucleotides: 10. Germline V CDR1 and CDR2: SGHTA, FQGNSA. DNA of the CDR3: TGTGCCAGCAGCCTTAGAGGGACTAGCGGGAGCGGCGAGACCCAGTACTTC. Protein: CASSLRGTSGSGETQYF.

The V gene is TRBV20-1, the J gene TRBJ2-6; D gene unclear. Trimming cost V 1 base and J 2 bases, with 3 bases left between them. The CDR3 is 13 amino acids. The V gene's germline CDR1 is DFQATT and CDR2 SNEGSKA (reference sequence). This CDR3 reads CSARAAGANVLTF. CDR3 nucleotide sequence: TGCAGTGCTAGAGCCGCTGGGGCCAACGTCCTGACTTTC.

There are many counts of this clonotype. This sequence joins TRBV15 and TRBJ2-7; 12 bases map to TRBD1. The CDR3 has 17 residues. With 1 base clipped from V and 2 bases from J, the junction kept 6 bases outside the gene matches. In germline, CDR1 is LNHNV, CDR2 YYDKDF (reference sequence). The CDR3 spells CATSRGARDRGPYEQYV. CDR3 DNA sequence: TGTGCCACCAGCAGAGGTGCCCGGGACAGGGGGCCCTACGAGCAGTACGTC.

The V and J genes are TRBV20-1 and TRBJ1-5; D perhaps matches TRBD1 (6 bases). The CDR3 runs 12 residues. Between the trimmed V and J ends, which lost 5 bases and 5 bases, there was a span of 10 bases. CDR1 is DFQATT, CDR2 SNEGSKA, per germline (reference sequence). CDR3 coding DNA: TGCAGTGCTGGGAGGGGGGATCAGCCCCAGCATTTT. The encoded protein is CSAGRGDQPQHF.

This clonotype has a count of ten or more. The CDR3 sequence is CASSLRGTGTEAFF. The CDR3, as DNA: TGCGCCAGCAGCTTGCGCGGAACAGGGACTGAAGCTTTCTTT. This chain connects TRBV5-1 to TRBJ1-1; maybe TRBD1 (6 bases). The CDR3 totals 14 residues. With 1 base removed from V and 5 bases from J, the gap between germline ends came to 12 bases. The V gene's germline CDR1 is SGHRS and CDR2 YFSETQ.

This clonotype was counted many times. The rearrangement links TRBV24-1 to TRBJ2-1; 11 bases are shared with TRBD2. The trim removed 1 base at V and 8 bases at J, leaving 3 bases unmatched. The CDR3 contains 15 residues. Germline loops: CDR1 KGHDR, CDR2 SFDVKD. This CDR3 reads CATSDFELAGDEQFF. The DNA of the CDR3 is TGTGCCACCAGTGATTTTGAACTAGCGGGAGATGAGCAGTTCTTC.